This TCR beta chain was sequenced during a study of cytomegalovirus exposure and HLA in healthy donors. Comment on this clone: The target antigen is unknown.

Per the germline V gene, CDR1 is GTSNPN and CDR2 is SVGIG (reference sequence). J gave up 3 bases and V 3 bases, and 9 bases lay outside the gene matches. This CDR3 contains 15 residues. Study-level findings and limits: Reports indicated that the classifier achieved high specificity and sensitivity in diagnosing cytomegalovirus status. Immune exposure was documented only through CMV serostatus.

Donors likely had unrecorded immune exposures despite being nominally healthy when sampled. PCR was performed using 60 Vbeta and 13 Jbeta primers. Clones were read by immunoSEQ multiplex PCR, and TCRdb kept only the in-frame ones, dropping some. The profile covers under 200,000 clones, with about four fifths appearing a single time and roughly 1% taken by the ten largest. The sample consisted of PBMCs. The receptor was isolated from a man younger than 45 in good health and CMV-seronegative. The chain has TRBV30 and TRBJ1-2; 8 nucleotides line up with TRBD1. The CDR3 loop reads CAWRQLAGGDYGYTF. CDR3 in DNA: TGTGCCTGGAGGCAACTGGCAGGGGGCGACTATGGCTACACCTTC.